These T cell receptor beta chains were read from a single sample in a study of regulatory T cells in long-lasting Graves disease. TCRdb processed the multiplex PCR reads anew with MiXCR; each CDR3 protein has one entry. This sample carries hundreds of thousands of distinct CDR3 sequences, around 12% of them seen once, and the ten largest clones take 8% to 10%. This sample also appeared in a second study, on T cells in Graves' hyperthyroidism and ophthalmopathy.

Specimen: peripheral blood mononuclear cells (PBMCs), collected at new diagnosis, from a patient treated with antithyroid drugs. The receptors originated from a woman aged 25-40 years with Graves disease. CDR3s include the opening cysteine and the closing phenylalanine or tryptophan.

V	J	CDR3
TRBV28	TRBJ2-7	CASSFGRGFSEQYF
TRBV10-3	TRBJ2-1	CAIRPYTSSSEQFF
TRBV28	TRBJ2-1	CASCFMSNRDRANWQFF
TRBV24-1	TRBJ2-3	CATSELGQGVTQYF
TRBV12-3/TRBV12-4	TRBJ1-5	CASTVGQLQPQHF
TRBV3-1	TRBJ1-6	CASSQDGHRLYNSPLHF
TRBV11-3	TRBJ2-1	CASSLEGLAGGFSSEQFF
TRBV18	TRBJ2-7	CASRPGGRPDEQYF
TRBV19	TRBJ1-2	CASSRVGQGRKINGYTF
TRBV12-3/TRBV12-4	TRBJ2-7	CASSLNGLTVLYEQYF
TRBV20-1	TRBJ2-3	CSAPWGGSTDTQYF
TRBV11-3	TRBJ2-3	CASSPRGAGGTDTQYF
TRBV19	TRBJ1-5	CASDNPRSADQPQHF
TRBV6-5	TRBJ1-5	CASSYSDRFQPQHF
TRBV28	TRBJ2-1	CASQITGISYNEQFF
TRBV20-1	TRBJ2-3	CSAFSGSADTQYF
TRBV15	TRBJ2-1	CATSRRLAGDNEQFF
TRBV12-3/TRBV12-4	TRBJ2-7	CASSPGVSSYEQYF
TRBV7-8	TRBJ2-3	CASSKRRGGSDDTQYF
TRBV30	TRBJ2-7	CACTVGQETYEQYF
TRBV6-2/TRBV6-3	TRBJ1-5	CASSERGGGNQPQHF
TRBV2	TRBJ2-7	CASSELSSGEWGFTYEQYF
TRBV3-1	TRBJ2-3	CASSARPTLAGENFF
TRBV4-1	TRBJ2-7	CASSQDRASGSYEQYF
TRBV7-6	TRBJ2-7	CASSLATGTGSYEQYF
TRBV11-3	TRBJ2-5	CASSWPLAEQETQYF
TRBV28	TRBJ1-1	CATGRGAPTEAFF
TRBV29-1	TRBJ1-1	CSVEILTGTNTEAFF
TRBV6-2/TRBV6-3	TRBJ2-3	CASSKTSGSSDTQYF
TRBV14	TRBJ2-2	CASKQGTLTGELFF
TRBV18	TRBJ2-1	CASSPTGTGYYNEQFF
TRBV12-3/TRBV12-4	TRBJ2-2	CASSFHAHSEELFF
TRBV20-1	TRBJ2-3	CSAPRAGTDTQYF
TRBV14	TRBJ2-3	CASSQGLTSGITDTQYF
TRBV20-1	TRBJ1-1	CSARGDAEAFF
TRBV20-1	TRBJ2-1	CSARLGGGRPYNEQFF
TRBV5-5	TRBJ2-7	CASSYLPPSGAGYEQYF
TRBV27	TRBJ2-5	CASSLGVSSRPSQETQYF
TRBV11-2	TRBJ1-5	CASSAAVSNQPQHF
TRBV6-1	TRBJ1-6	CASRAGQGYSPLHF
TRBV20-1	TRBJ1-1	CSARELLEAFF